This T cell receptor (beta chain) was recovered during a study of graft-versus-host responses after intestinal transplantation. For the study at large: Tacrolimus and steroids were given for about three years to all recipients after anti-thymocyte globulin induction. Study results and limitations: Peak circulating GvH clone levels were associated with early post-transplant HvG declines. GvH clones detected in recipient marrow included some appearing first in ileum or blood. High graft-versus-host to host-versus-graft clonal ratios were seen in allografts of patients with graft-donor T cell macrochimerism.

Germline V gene sequence: CDR1 MGHDK, CDR2 SYGVNS. Trimming removed 1 base from V and 6 bases from J, with 16 bases in between. This CDR3 is built from 16 residues. A remark on this clone: Its antigen is not known.

TCRdb keeps only in-frame clones here, not all; method: immunoSEQ multiplex PCR. The profile covers approximately 90,000 clones, with about 85% appearing a single time and around 0.3% taken by the ten largest. The chain joins TRBV25-1 to TRBJ2-1; D may be TRBD1 (5 bases). Sequences were derived from unstimulated CD4+ T cells sorted from spleen or lymph node cells, sampled before transplant. This sequence was found in a human donor who was the organ donor for an intestinal transplant. The CDR3 nucleotides are TGTGCCAGCAGTGAATGGGCGCGGCAGGGTCGCAATGAGCAGTTCTTC. This encodes CASSEWARQGRNEQFF.